The 29 T cell receptor beta chains listed next were all sequenced from one sample in a study of identical twins. MiXCR, applied by TCRdb to the 5' RACE reads, yields one record per CDR3 protein. The data show 450,000 or so distinct CDR3 sequences, approximately 15% seen once. The same sample was also used in a study of yellow fever vaccine responses in identical twins.

Sequencing was carried out using CD4+ T cells sorted from blood. These receptors all stem from a woman younger than 35 in good health.

This clonotype has at least ten counts. The rearrangement uses TRBV5-1 and TRBJ2-7; 8 bases agree with TRBD2. After removal of 4 bases from V and 6 bases from J, the junction contained 6 bases not matched to a gene. CDR1 is SGHRS and CDR2 is YFSETQ in the germline V gene. The CDR3 contains 13 residues. Here the CDR3 reads CASSGGLASEQYF. The DNA for the CDR3 is TGCGCCAGCAGCGGCGGACTAGCCTCCGAGCAGTACTTC.

J is TRBJ2-3 and V is TRBV6-1, with TRBD2 matching 9 bases. V lost 8 bases, J lost 5 bases, and 11 bases stayed unmatched. The CDR3 sequence is 15 residues long. From germline, CDR1 is MNHNS and CDR2 SASEGT. DNA for the CDR3: TGTGCCAGCTGTCAGCGGGGGGAAGTGATAGATACGCAGTATTTT. Translation: CASCQRGEVIDTQYF.

Turning to this clonotype: The CDR3 does not close with the conserved phenylalanine or tryptophan, likely indicating a read error. The DNA is left out, because the CDR3 cannot be placed on it with certainty; the CDR3 is given as TCRdb lists it. This chain's CDR3 is CSPELEGV. J is TRBJ1-1 and V is TRBV20-1; TRBD1, as called in the table, went unchecked against the DNA. Germline assignment: CDR1 DFQATT and CDR2 SNEGSKA (reference sequence). The CDR3 is 8 residues long, counting both termini.

This clonotype was counted only a few times. J is TRBJ2-1 and V is TRBV18, with D possibly being TRBD2 (5 bases). There are 16 residues in the CDR3. Deletions cut 0 bases from V and 5 bases from J, with 14 bases between. The V gene's germline CDR1 is KGHSH and CDR2 LQKENI. CDR3: CASSPPRAGGHNEQFF. The CDR3 coding sequence is TGTGCCAGCTCACCACCGCGGGCAGGAGGTCACAATGAGCAGTTCTTC.

The J gene is TRBJ1-2, the V gene TRBV7-2; TRBD1 might be the D (5 bases). Trimming shortened V by 6 bases and J by 4 bases, and 15 bases separated the two germline ends. Per germline, CDR1 SGHTA and CDR2 FQGNSA. CDR3 length: 14 amino acids. The CDR3 DNA is TGTGCCAGCAGATTGACAGCCCCCTTCTATGGCTACACCTTC. Its translation is CASRLTAPFYGYTF. Filled out from reference TRBV7-2 and TRBJ1-2, the complete variable domain reads GAGVSQSPSNKVTEKGKDVELRCDPISGHTALYWYRQSLGQGLEFLIYFQGNSAPDKSGLPSDRFSAERTGGSVSTLTIQRTQQEDSAVYLCASRLTAPFYGYTFGSGTRLTVV.

This clonotype was seen a few times. The V gene is TRBV5-1, the J gene TRBJ2-6, with D perhaps TRBD2 (5 bases). Trimming took 3 bases from V and 2 from J, leaving 9 bases between them. This CDR3 is 15 amino acids long. The V gene's germline CDR1 is SGHRS and CDR2 YFSETQ. DNA for the CDR3: TGCGCCAGCAGCTGGACGGGGACTGGGGCCAACGTCCTGACTTTC. It yields the protein CASSWTGTGANVLTF.

This sequence joins TRBV11-3 and TRBJ2-1; 13 nucleotides agree with TRBD2. Germline assignment: CDR1 SGHNT and CDR2 YENEEA. CDR3 size: 16 residues. The ends lost 3 bases at V and 8 bases at J; junction bases unmatched: 7. Written as DNA, the CDR3 is TGTGCCAGCAGCTTGGGGACTAGCGGGATTCTTGATGAGCAGTTCTTC. It translates to CASSLGTSGILDEQFF. Variable domain in full (rest from reference TRBV11-3 and TRBJ2-1): EAGVVQSPRYKIIEKKQPVAFWCNPISGHNTLYWYLQNLGQGPELLIRYENEEAVDDSQLPKDRFSAERLKGVDSTLKIQPAELGDSAVYLCASSLGTSGILDEQFFGPGTRLTVL.

This clonotype was observed at least ten times. The gene calls are TRBV20-1 and TRBJ2-5; D remains unclear. The germline V and J ends were trimmed by 6 bases and 4 bases, with 12 bases remaining between them. CDR1 and CDR2 from the germline V gene are DFQATT and SNEGSKA (reference sequence). There are 12 residues in the CDR3. CDR3 in amino acids: CSARPVAETQYF. CDR3 DNA: TGCAGTGCGCGACCGGTAGCAGAGACCCAGTACTTC.

This clonotype was counted ten times or more. The chain carries TRBV28 and TRBJ2-5; possibly TRBD1 or TRBD2 for D (5 bases each). This CDR3 region has 15 residues. Per germline, CDR1 MDHEN and CDR2 SYDVKM. The V gene lost 7 bases and the J gene lost 4 bases, with 19 bases spanning the gap. The DNA for the CDR3 is TGTGCCAGCACCCCAATCGGCAGGGCGGGAGAGACCCAGTACTTC. The encoded protein is CASTPIGRAGETQYF.

This clonotype was detected only once. The J gene is TRBJ2-7, the V gene TRBV27; 8 nucleotides align to TRBD1. The CDR3 runs 15 residues. Per the germline V gene, CDR1 is MNHEY and CDR2 is SMNVEV (reference sequence). The V gene end was trimmed by 6 bases and the J gene end by 6 bases; junction bases not matched to a gene: 13. CDR3 protein: CASSKRTGGVSEQYF. DNA for the CDR3: TGTGCCAGCAGCAAGAGAACAGGGGGAGTCTCCGAGCAGTACTTC.

The rearrangement links TRBV7-9 to TRBJ2-5; D might be TRBD2 (5 bases). Per the germline V gene, CDR1 is SEHNR and CDR2 is FQNEAQ (reference sequence). The CDR3 sequence is 12 residues long. V lost 5 bases to trimming and J lost 7 bases, with 11 bases between them. In nucleotides, the CDR3 is TGTGCCAGCAGCCCCGACCGGGGGACCCAGTACTTC. As protein: CASSPDRGTQYF.

The chain joins TRBV28 to TRBJ2-1; TRBD2 matches at 10 bases. This CDR3 is built from 17 residues. CDR1 is MDHEN, CDR2 SYDVKM, per germline. Unmatched junction bases numbered 5, after V lost 3 bases and J lost 0 bases. The CDR3 reads CASSFRTSGRSYNEQFF. CDR3 bases: TGTGCCAGCAGTTTCCGGACTAGCGGACGCTCCTACAATGAGCAGTTCTTC.

This clonotype has more than one count but fewer than ten. The chain carries TRBV5-1 and TRBJ2-3; D gene ambiguous. V lost 5 bases, J lost 5 bases, and 18 bases lay in between. The germline V gene has CDR1 SGHRS and CDR2 YFSETQ. This CDR3 comprises 15 residues. CDR3 DNA sequence: TGCGCCAGCAGGTTAATGGGCTCATTGGGAGATACGCAGTATTTT. It yields the protein CASRLMGSLGDTQYF.

This clonotype showed up just a few times. This chain uses TRBV20-1 with TRBJ2-1; 9 bases align to TRBD2. Germline CDR1 is DFQATT and CDR2 is SNEGSKA (reference sequence). CDR3 size: 16 residues. J lost 1 base, V lost 5 bases, and 9 bases had no gene match. The CDR3 DNA follows: TGCAGTGCTTACTCCCCGACTAGCGGATCCTACAATGAGCAGTTCTTC. This sequence encodes CSAYSPTSGSYNEQFF.

This rearrangement joins TRBV7-9 to TRBJ2-5, with 8 bases aligning to TRBD2. CDR3 length equals 15 residues. After removal of 4 bases from V and 7 bases from J, the junction contained 11 bases not matched to a gene. Germline CDR1 SEHNR, CDR2 FQNEAQ (reference sequence). The CDR3 DNA follows: TGTGCCAGCAGCTCGGGGATGACTAGCGTTGGGACCCAGTACTTC. This codes for CASSSGMTSVGTQYF.

This clonotype was observed a few times. The rearrangement joins TRBV20-1 to TRBJ2-5; D gene uncertain. Germline CDR1 and CDR2: DFQATT and SNEGSKA (reference sequence). The CDR3 has 12 amino acids. The germline V and J ends were trimmed by 1 base and 5 bases, with 8 bases remaining between them. Here the CDR3 DNA reads TGCAGTGCTAGAGTTAGTGGGGAGACCCAGTACTTC. This gives the protein CSARVSGETQYF.

This clonotype was seen a handful of times. The chain carries TRBV5-8 and TRBJ2-3; D unclear. Germline assignment: CDR1 SGHTS and CDR2 YDEGEE. Trimming pared 1 base from V and 1 base from J, leaving 16 bases between. The CDR3 contains 17 residues. CDR3 sequence: CASSLSGGFVGTDTQYF. CDR3 nucleotide sequence: TGTGCCAGCAGCTTGTCCGGTGGTTTCGTGGGCACAGATACGCAGTATTTT.

In this sample, this clonotype turned up many times. The chain couples TRBV2 to TRBJ2-7; D call uncertain. V dropped 3 bases and J dropped 5 bases, with 11 bases sitting between them. CDR1 is SNHLY, CDR2 FYNNEI, per germline. The length of the CDR3 is 13 residues. CDR3 in amino acids: CASSELGTNEQYF. The CDR3 DNA sequence: TGTGCCAGCAGTGAGCTAGGTACCAACGAGCAGTACTTC.

This chain joins TRBV11-1 and TRBJ2-5, with D perhaps TRBD1 (5 bases). This CDR3 is built from 16 residues. V was clipped by 2 bases and J by 1 base, with 14 bases between them. Germline CDR1 SGHAT, CDR2 FQDESV (reference sequence). The CDR3 DNA follows: TGTGCCAGCAGCTTACCGGAGACAGCCTTCCAAGAGACCCAGTACTTC. Its translation: CASSLPETAFQETQYF.

In its sample, this clonotype was seen a few times. The V call is TRBV4-1, the J call TRBJ1-1; D not resolved. The V gene lost 0 bases and the J gene lost 6 bases, with 11 bases spanning the gap. CDR3 length equals 14 residues. Germline V lookup: CDR1 MGHRA, CDR2 YSYEKL. CDR3: CASSQDVQRAEAFF. Here the CDR3 DNA reads TGCGCCAGCAGCCAAGATGTGCAGAGGGCTGAAGCTTTCTTT.

This clonotype was seen many times. The chain carries TRBV12-3 or TRBV12-4 and TRBJ2-5; D may be TRBD1 (6 bases). V lost 5 bases and J lost 2, with 12 bases in between. This CDR3 has 14 residues. CDR3: CASSMGHKQETQYF. The CDR3 nucleotides are TGTGCCAGCAGTATGGGACACAAACAAGAGACCCAGTACTTC.

The rearrangement uses TRBV6-2 or TRBV6-3 and TRBJ1-5; D is unclear. This CDR3 region has 12 residues. Germline loops: CDR1 MNHEY, CDR2 SVGEGT. V shed 8 bases and J shed 1 base, with 6 bases lying between them. The CDR3 region has the DNA TGTGCCAGCGGTACGAGCAATCAGCCCCAGCATTTT. Protein sequence: CASGTSNQPQHF.

The table lists this clonotype with a few counts. The chain links TRBV6-2 or TRBV6-3 to TRBJ2-1, with 9 bases fitting TRBD1. The germline V gene encodes CDR1 MNHEY and CDR2 SVGEGT. CDR3 size: 18 residues. Trimming took 6 bases from V and 0 from J; bases not matched to a gene: 12. CDR3 sequence reads: CASRRGQGIHSSYNEQFF. CDR3 DNA: TGTGCCAGCAGAAGGGGACAGGGAATCCATAGCTCCTACAATGAGCAGTTCTTC.

This rearrangement joins TRBV3-1 to TRBJ2-7, with 7 bases aligning to TRBD1. The germline CDR1 and CDR2 sequences are LGHDT and YNNKEL (reference sequence). The CDR3 runs to 15 residues. The J segment lost 6 bases and the V segment lost 3 bases, leaving 11 bases of the junction unmatched. In DNA, the CDR3 is TGTGCCAGCAGCCAGGAGACAGGGATCCTGGCCGAGCAGTACTTC. Translated, it gives CASSQETGILAEQYF.

Here the CDR3 DNA reads TGTGCCAGCAGCTTGGGTGACGACTACAATGAGCAGTTCTTC. Its protein product is CASSLGDDYNEQFF. The chain uses TRBV7-9 and TRBJ2-1; D not certain. Germline CDR1 SEHNR, CDR2 FQNEAQ (reference sequence). The CDR3 contains 14 residues. Trimming removed 3 bases at V and 3 bases at J, with 9 bases between.

The rearrangement joins TRBV5-1 to TRBJ2-7; 7 nucleotides align to TRBD2. The V gene end was trimmed by 4 bases and the J gene end by 4 bases; junction bases not matched to a gene: 2. The germline CDR1 and CDR2 sequences are SGHRS and YFSETQ. The CDR3 totals 12 residues. As DNA, the CDR3 is TGCGCCAGCAGCGGGGGGGATTACGAGCAGTACTTC. Its protein product is CASSGGDYEQYF.

The DNA for the CDR3 is TGTGCCAGCCGGAGTCCCGGACAGGGGGAAAGCTCTGGGGCCAACGTCCTGACTTTC. Encoded protein: CASRSPGQGESSGANVLTF. The genes are TRBV27 and TRBJ2-6; 10 bases map to TRBD1. The trim removed 8 bases at V and 0 bases at J, leaving 13 bases unmatched. The CDR3 contains 19 residues. Germline V gene sequence: CDR1 MNHEY, CDR2 SMNVEV (reference sequence).

This chain connects TRBV12-3 or TRBV12-4 to TRBJ1-4; D ambiguous. The V gene lost 5 bases and the J gene lost 8 bases, with 15 bases spanning the gap. CDR3 size: 14 residues. As DNA, the CDR3 is TGTGCCAGCAGTCGTGACGGAGCCTTGGAAAAACTGTTTTTT. Protein: CASSRDGALEKLFF.

This clonotype occurred a few times. This chain links TRBV5-5 with TRBJ1-2; 8 bases are shared with TRBD1. Germline V CDR1 and CDR2: SGHKS, YYEKEE (reference sequence). This CDR3 region has 14 residues. Losses at the gene ends were 3 bases for V and 7 bases for J; bases not matched to a gene: 8. For the CDR3, the DNA is TGTGCCAGCAGCTCTACGACAGGGGATCCTGGCTACACCTTC. Its translation: CASSSTTGDPGYTF.